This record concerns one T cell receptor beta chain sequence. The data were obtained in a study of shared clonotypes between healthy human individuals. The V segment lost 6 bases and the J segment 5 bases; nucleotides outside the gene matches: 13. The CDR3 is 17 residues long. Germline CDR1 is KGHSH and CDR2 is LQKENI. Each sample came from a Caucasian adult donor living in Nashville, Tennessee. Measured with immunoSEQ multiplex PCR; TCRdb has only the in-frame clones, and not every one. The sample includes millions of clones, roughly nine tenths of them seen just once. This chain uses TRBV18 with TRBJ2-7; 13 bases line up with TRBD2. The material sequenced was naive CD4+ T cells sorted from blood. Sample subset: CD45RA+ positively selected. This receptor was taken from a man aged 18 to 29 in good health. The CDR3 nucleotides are TGTGCCAGCTCTTCAAGTCGGACTAGCGGGAGAGTCAACGAGCAGTACTTC. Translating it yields CASSSSRTSGRVNEQYF.